There are many counts of the clone carrying this T cell receptor (beta chain). This specimen comes from a study of T cells in Graves' hyperthyroidism and ophthalmopathy. CDR1 is SEHNR and CDR2 is FQNEAQ in the germline V gene (reference sequence). Trimming removed 4 bases at V and 0 bases at J, with 9 bases between. The length of the CDR3 is 15 residues. Uncontrolled infection, other autoimmune disease, pregnancy and lactation each barred patients from inclusion. There were TCR beta CDR3 regions amplified from RNA transcripts. RT-PCR in the first round (using the HTBI primer set) targeted the TCR CDR3. One entry per CDR3 protein results from TCRdb running MiXCR on the multiplex PCR reads. The table has roughly 110,000 distinct CDR3 sequences, about a sixth seen once.

The chain has TRBV7-9 and TRBJ2-2; D may be TRBD1 (6 bases). Sequences were obtained from blood. This receptor was obtained from a woman aged 45-59 years with Graves' hyperthyroidism. CDR3 coding DNA: TGTGCCAGCAGCTCGGACAGAGCGAACACCGGGGAGCTGTTTTTT. This codes for CASSSDRANTGELFF.